Reported below is one T cell receptor (beta chain). What antigen it recognizes has not been identified. The record has no base qualities; no much larger clone is one base away. Library generation was performed with the immunoSEQ multiplex PCR assay. For the multiplex PCR, a mixture combining 60 forward primers for TCR Vbeta segments and 13 reverse primers for TCR Jbeta segments was used. The CDR3 region of rearranged TCR beta genes was amplified from genomic DNA by a multiplex PCR assay. Amplified TCR beta libraries were sequenced as 87-base-pair reads on the Illumina HiSeq System. From the authors' description of their analysis: A later analysis counted 65 million to 90 million unique TCR beta chains across the 700 or so repertoires, and around 9.9 million of these chains were shared by at least two donors. Raw reads were error-corrected and collapsed into unique sequences with a nearest-neighbor algorithm that merged closely related sequences to remove PCR and sequencing errors. V, D and J gene segments were assigned by aligning CDR3 sequences to IMGT reference sequences. For a sequence to be retained, a match of at least six nucleotides was required to both a V gene segment and a J gene segment. Rearrangements were called productive when the CDR3 lacked stop codons and stayed in frame with V and J; all others were non-productive. CDR3 was defined according to IMGT convention as the region running from the second conserved V-encoded cysteine to the conserved J-encoded phenylalanine. In an earlier analysis of 500 to 650 of the donors, sequences lacking an unambiguous match to a single V gene segment were excluded. An earlier analysis of several hundred of the donors called V segments functional above 56.7% productive rearrangements and segregating when the between-donor standard deviation exceeded 5%. A statistical classification framework was built for diagnosing cytomegalovirus status from the catalog of TCR beta chain sequences. In a later analysis, V and J genes were assigned by comparing TCR nucleotide sequences against IMGT/GENE-DB human TR gene sequences. The TCRdist pipeline was used in a later analysis to assign CDR3 sequences and most-parsimonious VDJ recombination scenarios. A later analysis defined each TCR beta chain by its CDR3 amino acid sequence plus V-gene family, and excluded reads lacking a unique V-gene family. To address suspected cross-contamination and a sequencing artifact, a later analysis removed several hundred highly shared, low-generation-probability nucleotide sequences. A later analysis calculated a clonal expansion index for each public chain from normalized within-repertoire ranks of inferred template counts. In a later analysis, generation probabilities were computed with a VDJ recombination model fitted to out-of-frame rearrangements, and the resulting probabilities were checked against IGoR. In a later analysis, hypergeometric tests were used to score TCR-TCR, TCR-HLA and TCR-CMV co-occurrence, with a repertoire-size bias correction applied to TCR pairs. In a later analysis, false discovery rates were estimated by permuting HLA or CMV assignments 20 times. In a later analysis, co-occurring TCRs were grouped using DBSCAN, and TCRdist sequence similarity was added for clustering within HLA-allele-positive subsets. Repertoires with fewer than 30,000 or more than 120,000 public chains were left out of co-occurrence clustering, as were about five repertoires with anomalous nucleotide sharing. As stored in TCRdb, this immuneACCESS dataset retains in-frame rearrangements with V and J assigned. A fraction of the clones does not appear; measured against another copy, unresolved V genes explain less than half of the discrepancy, and the remainder lacks a known reason. V, J and clone size are those of that table, while D and trimming were read from the DNA. In this sample the table shows 110,000 or so clones, 65% to 75% of which occur a single time. 3.5% to 5% of the sample goes to the ten largest clones.

Its CDR3 holds 14 amino acids, cysteine through phenylalanine. Only CDR3 DNA remains: 42 bases, in frame from the first base. V loses 6 bases, J loses 4 bases, and the germline ends lie 12 bases apart. From a lookup of the germline V gene, CDR1 and CDR2 are SNHLY and FYNNEI. The sample is drawn from a study of cytomegalovirus exposure and HLA in healthy donors (dated by TCRdb to about 2017). Study-level background: In an earlier analysis of 587 of the donors, 250 to 350 Gb of sequence data and 100 million or so unique TCR beta sequences from 150 million to 200 million T cells were reported. An early release covering about 600 HLA-typed donors comprised 250 to 350 gigabases of sequencing data and around 80 million unique TCR sequences. Of the roughly 430 genotyped donors, 65% to 90% fell in the genetic ancestry cluster associated with self-reported Caucasian donors. The study aimed to test whether signatures of past pathogen exposure could be identified by cataloging public T cell receptors. The T cell repertoires of around 670 subjects were profiled by immunosequencing and related to cytomegalovirus serostatus. Along with the roughly 670-subject first cohort, a separate validation cohort of over a hundred different subjects was used. The study combined high-throughput TCR immunosequencing, statistical association of individual TCRs with disease status, and machine learning to predict cytomegalovirus infection status. To study patterns of TCR occurrence, a later analysis re-analyzed previously published TCR beta repertoires from more than 550 donors and added high-resolution HLA genotyping. The later analysis used no new phenotypic data to find candidate immune exposures, relying instead on TCR beta sequences and their occurrence across donors. An earlier analysis of some 500 of the donors used high-throughput TCR beta sequencing to judge whether each TCR beta V gene segment behaved as functional or pseudogenic. Alongside the repertoire data, information on donor age, sex, ethnicity and CMV serostatus was compiled. A later genetic analysis took genome-wide SNP genotypes for about 55% of the 666 donors and used that subset as a discovery cohort. Every discovery cohort repertoire had been produced on one sequencing platform. HLA typing covered class I and class II loci at four-digit resolution. The number of typed donors differed by locus: about 629-630 for A, B, C, DRB1 and DQB1; some 500 for DQA1; around 580 for DPA1; and some 430 for DPB1. Several DR-DQ haplotypes were treated as single units for association and clustering because of strong linkage in the cohort. Among 300 to 500 genotyped donors of the cohort, an average of around 250,000 unique TCR beta nucleotide sequences was sequenced per donor, of which roughly 17% were non-productive. What the work shows at the level of the full study, not this receptor alone: A later analysis found that most CMV-associated TCR beta chains appeared HLA-restricted, with HLA associations seemingly driven largely by CMV exposure. The only immune exposure information available for the cohort was CMV serostatus. At a false discovery rate of 0.05, a later analysis linked roughly 17,000 TCR beta sequences to specific HLA alleles. In a later genetic analysis, a missense DCLRE1C variant was associated with V-gene and J-gene trimming of TCR beta chains, and the association was replicated in an independent cohort. In a later analysis, HLA-associated TCR beta chains were found to be more clonally expanded and to have lower generation probabilities than equally common non-associated chains. A cluster of highly shared sequence variants was judged likely to represent a technical artifact of the sequencing pipeline. This cohort had only TCR beta chains sequenced, and the lack of alpha or paired-chain data limited which features could be detected. The earlier analysis of approximately 560 of the donors excluded some 15 rarely observed V segments, including chromosome 9 orphons, because counts were too low. Most TCR sequences were seen in very few donors, while some public TCRs were found in many individuals. According to the authors, the approach could potentially be generalized to other disease states and immunological phenotypes. Because HLA typing was missing for some donors at each locus, association tests included only the typed subset. A further reported finding was that TCR beta sequences accurately predicted the HLA-A and HLA-B alleles for most subjects in the first cohort. According to a later analysis, parvovirus B19, influenza, CMV and Epstein-Barr virus appeared linked to several top co-occurrence clusters. Sequencing depth was assumed to be roughly uniform across donors in the presence/absence analyses, though that assumption may not hold. Correlated functional status among segregating V segments might reflect linkage disequilibrium, but an unknown experimental factor could not be ruled out. In the study, some 180 TCR beta chains were listed as associated with cytomegalovirus. Strong co-occurrence of HLA alleles, especially DR and DQ, made assigning TCR associations to individual alleles difficult. Broadly in line with IMGT annotations, most TCR beta V segments showed up in productive rearrangements about 90% or about 30% of the time in an earlier analysis of approximately 640 of the donors. Some IMGT-functional V segments, including TRBV6-2 and TRBV6-3, could not be told apart with the 87-base-pair reads, so those segments were excluded. In vitro tests confirmed that a few of the cytomegalovirus-associated TCR beta chains recognize cytomegalovirus antigens. A later analysis found that TCR association rates varied across HLA loci, with DRB1 alleles showing the most associated TCRs and HLA-C alleles the fewest. A later genetic analysis reported fewer N-insertions in productive TCRs among donors in an Asian-associated ancestry cluster than the 666-donor mean. In both the original and validation cohorts, the classifier was reported to diagnose cytomegalovirus status with high specificity and sensitivity.

The cohort was made up of about 610 healthy bone marrow donors. At the time of sampling, all cohort members were nominally healthy, though unrecorded immune exposures were likely present. The donor was CMV seropositive and was included in the group of almost 300 seropositive cohort members. A peripheral blood sample was collected from each donor, and TCR beta sequencing was performed on peripheral blood mononuclear cells. The Qiagen DNeasy Blood Extraction Kit was used to extract genomic DNA from the blood cell samples. The source of this sequence is a woman aged 40-49 years in good health and CMV-seropositive. Sequencing input: PBMCs. This chain joins TRBV2 to TRBJ2-2; possibly the D gene is TRBD1, per 6 matching bases. The CDR3 region has the sequence CASRGALGTGELFF. The DNA sequence reads TGTGCCAGCAGGGGGGCGCTCGGCACCGGGGAGCTGTTTTTT.